Shown below are 18 T cell receptor beta chains from a single sample sequenced in a study of cytomegalovirus exposure and HLA in healthy donors. Primers: 60 Vbeta forward and 13 Jbeta reverse. The protocol was immunoSEQ multiplex PCR, while the TCRdb copy is restricted to in-frame clones and leaves out a portion. The sample records 150,000 to 200,000 clones, approximately 85% being singletons. The material sequenced was PBMCs. These receptors originate from a man between 18 and 29 years old in good health and CMV-seronegative.

A remark on this clone: An end of the junction does not agree with germline; a read error may underlie this. CDR3 in amino acids: CASSLAAGRPNEKLFF. The DNA for the CDR3 is TGTGCCAGCAGCCTAGCGGCGGGGCGGCCTAATGAAAAACTGTTTTTT. The V call is TRBV7-2, the J call TRBJ1-4; tentative D call: TRBD1 (5 bases). The germline V gene encodes CDR1 SGHTA and CDR2 FQGNSA. This CDR3 contains 16 residues.

A few counts support this clone. V is TRBV28 and J is TRBJ1-2, with 8 positions matching TRBD1. V dropped 2 bases and J dropped 5; count of bases not matched to a gene: 1. The CDR3 contains 13 residues. Per germline, CDR1 MDHEN and CDR2 SYDVKM. CDR3 bases: TGTGCCAGCAGTTTAGGACAGGGATATGGCTACACCTTC. Encoded protein: CASSLGQGYGYTF.

The V and J genes are TRBV30 and TRBJ1-1; TRBD1 is a possible D gene (5 bases). The CDR3 has 13 amino acids. The germline V gene has CDR1 GTSNPN and CDR2 SVGIG (reference sequence). Trimming took off 0 bases at V and 6 bases at J, with 11 bases between the two ends. The CDR3 protein is CAWSVRGGAEAFF. The CDR3 nucleotides are TGTGCCTGGAGTGTACGGGGGGGGGCTGAAGCTTTCTTT. The full variable domain, with the rest looked up from reference TRBV30 and TRBJ1-1, is SQTIHQWPATLVQPVGSPLSLECTVEGTSNPNLYWYRQAAGRGLQLLFYSVGIGQISSEVPQNLSASRPQDRQFILSSKKLLLSDSGFYLCAWSVRGGAEAFFGQGTRLTVV.

This rearrangement joins TRBV9 to TRBJ1-2; D is ambiguous. Trimming shortened V by 6 bases and J by 4 bases, and 37 bases separated the two germline ends. The CDR3 is 21 amino acids. The germline CDR1 and CDR2 sequences are SGDLS and YYNGEE. The CDR3 DNA is TGTGCCAGCAACTATATTCCTATAGGCAGACCCACCTCGCGGTCCGCCTATGGCTACACCTTC. Translated, it gives CASNYIPIGRPTSRSAYGYTF.

The CDR3, as DNA: TGTGCCAGCAGCCGCACAGGGGCGGCTGAAGCTTTCTTT. Translating it yields CASSRTGAAEAFF. This chain joins TRBV9 and TRBJ1-1, with 7 bases aligning to TRBD1. V lost 4 bases, J lost 6 bases, and 6 bases stayed unmatched. The germline V gene has CDR1 SGDLS and CDR2 YYNGEE. This CDR3 spans 13 amino acids. The full variable domain, its missing parts supplied by reference TRBV9 and TRBJ1-1, is DSGVTQTPKHLITATGQRVTLRCSPRSGDLSVYWYQQSLDQGLQFLIQYYNGEERAKGNILERFSAQQFPDLHSELNLSSLELGDSALYFCASSRTGAAEAFFGQGTRLTVV.

The V and J genes are TRBV21-1 and TRBJ1-2; whether TRBD1, the table's D call, matches the DNA was not checked. TRBV21-1 is given as a pseudogene. The CDR3 contains 14 residues. DNA for the CDR3: TGTGCCAGCAGCCGTTACAGGACTAACTATGGCTACACCTTC. This sequence encodes CASSRYRTNYGYTF.

The rearrangement joins TRBV6-1 to TRBJ2-2; 7 bases fit TRBD2. This CDR3 has 17 amino acids. Trimming cost V 2 bases and J 1 base; bases outside gene matches: 7. The germline V gene has CDR1 MNHNS and CDR2 SASEGT. For the CDR3, the DNA is TGTGCCAGCAGTGAAAAGTCCGGGGGGTGGAACACCGGGGAGCTGTTTTTT. This translates into CASSEKSGGWNTGELFF.

This sequence joins TRBV11-2 and TRBJ2-1; 7 bases are shared with TRBD2. Germline V gene lookup returns CDR1 SGHAT and CDR2 FQNNGV. The CDR3 extends over 18 amino acids. Losses at the gene ends were 0 bases for V and 8 bases for J; bases not matched to a gene: 16. CDR3 nucleotide sequence: TGTGCCAGCAGCTTAGATGGTTTCTGGGCGGGAGTGGCGGATGAGCAGTTCTTC. It is translated as CASSLDGFWAGVADEQFF.

The chain uses TRBV6-1 and TRBJ2-5; D is possibly TRBD2 (5 bases). Between the trimmed V and J ends, which lost 1 base and 1 base, there was a span of 13 bases. CDR3 length: 16 amino acids. In germline, CDR1 is MNHNS, CDR2 SASEGT. This CDR3 reads CASSEVRRHLQETQYF. In DNA, the CDR3 is TGTGCCAGCAGTGAAGTTAGGAGGCACCTCCAAGAGACCCAGTACTTC.

In regard to this clone: One junction end disagrees with the germline gene, perhaps due to a read error. CDR3 protein: CASSWLEGAYNEQFF. Here the CDR3 DNA reads TGTGCCAGCAGTTGGCTAGAAGGGGCCTACAATGAACAGTTCTTC. V gene TRBV6-1 combines with J gene TRBJ2-1; a possible D gene is TRBD1 (5 bases). The CDR3 runs 15 residues. Germline assignment: CDR1 MNHNS and CDR2 SASEGT.

The genes are TRBV14 and TRBJ2-2; weak D call: TRBD2 (6 bases). The CDR3 spans 16 residues. The V end was cut by 4 bases, the J end by 7 bases, with 19 bases between. Looked up from germline, CDR1 is SGHDN and CDR2 is FVKESK. The CDR3 DNA follows: TGTGCCAGCAGCCGGATACGGAGGGAGCAGGGCGGGGAGCTGTTTTTT. Amino acids: CASSRIRREQGGELFF.

In DNA form, the CDR3 reads TGTGCCAGCAGCGTAACTGGGAGTGAAAAACTGTTTTTT. Its translation: CASSVTGSEKLFF. The chain links TRBV9 to TRBJ1-4; D is unclear. The V and J ends lost 1 base and 7 bases respectively, with 8 bases between them. The CDR3 covers 13 residues. Looked up from germline, CDR1 is SGDLS and CDR2 is YYNGEE.

The chain has TRBV10-3 and TRBJ1-5, with 7 bases that match TRBD1. The CDR3 loop spans 14 amino acids. Germline CDR1 ENHRY, CDR2 SYGVKD. Losses at the gene ends were 2 bases for V and 6 bases for J; bases not matched to a gene: 4. The CDR3, as DNA: TGTGCCATCAGTGAGGACAGGGCCGGTCAGCCCCAGCATTTT. The encoded protein is CAISEDRAGQPQHF.

This clone has just a few counts. The J gene is TRBJ2-7, the V gene TRBV7-9; D not certain. The germline CDR1 and CDR2 sequences are SEHNR and FQNEAQ (reference sequence). The CDR3 covers 13 residues. The V end lost 1 base, the J end lost 0 bases, and 4 bases lay between the germline ends. CDR3 DNA sequence: TGTGCCAGCAGCTTAGAATACTCCTACGAGCAGTACTTC. It yields the protein CASSLEYSYEQYF.

The chain links TRBV7-2 to TRBJ1-2; 7 nucleotides line up with TRBD1. The CDR3 is 13 amino acids. Germline CDR1 is SGHTA and CDR2 is FQGNSA. After removal of 5 bases from V and 6 bases from J, the junction contained 6 bases not matched to a gene. The chain's CDR3 is CASSPDRVDGYTF. In DNA form, the CDR3 reads TGTGCCAGCAGCCCAGACAGGGTGGATGGCTACACCTTC.

This chain joins TRBV19 and TRBJ2-5, with TRBD1 matching over 10 bases. Trimming cost V 9 bases and J 4 bases; bases outside gene matches: 8. CDR3 length equals 14 residues. Germline CDR1 and CDR2: LNHDA and SQIVND (reference sequence). CDR3 nucleotide sequence: TGTGCCAGCCGAGACAGGGGGCGACGAGAGACCCAGTACTTC. This encodes CASRDRGRRETQYF.

The rearrangement uses TRBV10-3 and TRBJ2-7, with D perhaps matching TRBD1 (5 bases). CDR3 length equals 12 residues. The germline V gene encodes CDR1 ENHRY and CDR2 SYGVKD. Trimming took 7 bases from V and 3 from J, leaving 10 bases between them. CDR3 sequence: CAINQGGYEQYF. As DNA, the CDR3 is TGTGCCATCAATCAGGGTGGCTACGAGCAGTACTTC.

V is TRBV6-5 and J is TRBJ2-7; 7 nucleotides match TRBD1. CDR1 is MNHEY and CDR2 is SVGAGI in the germline V gene. V was pared by 2 bases and J by 5 bases, with 6 bases of the junction left unmatched. The CDR3 extends over 14 amino acids. CDR3 in amino acids: CASSYRRQGDEQYF. The DNA of the CDR3 is TGTGCCAGCAGTTACCGGCGACAGGGAGACGAGCAGTACTTC.